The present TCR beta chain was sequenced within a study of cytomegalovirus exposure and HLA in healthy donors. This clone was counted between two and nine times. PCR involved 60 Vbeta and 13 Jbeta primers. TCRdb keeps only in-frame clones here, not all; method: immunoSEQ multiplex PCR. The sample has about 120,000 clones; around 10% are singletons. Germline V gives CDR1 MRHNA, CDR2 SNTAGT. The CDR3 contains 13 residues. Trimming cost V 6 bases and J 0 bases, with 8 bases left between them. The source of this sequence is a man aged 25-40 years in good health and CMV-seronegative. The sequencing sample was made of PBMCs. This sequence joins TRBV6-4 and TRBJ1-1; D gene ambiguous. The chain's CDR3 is CASRKTLNTEAFF. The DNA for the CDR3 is TGTGCCAGCAGGAAGACACTGAACACTGAAGCTTTCTTT.